Reported below is one TCR beta chain. This clone was counted only a few times. The clone's antigen remains unknown. No quality values exist for individual bases; no much larger clone is one base distant. The data are from a study of blood T cell repertoires in COVID-19 (dated by TCRdb to the early 2020s). Background on the whole study: Collaborator samples came from the United States, Italy and Spain and covered acute and convalescent phases of COVID-19. Where available, HLA class I and class II types were obtained from metadata supplied by the sample provider rather than from assay-based typing. Samples came from the ongoing ImmuneRACE study (first 160 participants) plus 1,254 subjects from 6 global collaborators. A freely available public database, intended as a resource for researchers studying the immune response to SARS-CoV-2, is where the repertoires were released. The sample metadata nearly always contained a de-identified subject ID, COVID-19 status, age in years and sex. The prospective study material was composed of cDNA or gDNA derived from T cells, B-cell-depleted T cells, or PBMCs. Deeply sampled blood TCRbeta repertoires from subjects exposed to, actively infected with, or recovered from COVID-19 were included in the dataset.

TCRbeta CDR3 regions were amplified from genomic DNA using the immunoSEQ Assay, a bias-controlled multiplex PCR. The authors' pipeline ran thus. The number of nucleated cells in each sample was estimated from the amplification of reference gene primers within the assay. To quantify the absolute abundance of each unique TCRbeta CDR3 rearrangement, sequence reads were collapsed and filtered. Productive Simpson clonality was computed per sample as the square root of Simpson's diversity index over productive rearrangements. The table was pulled from immuneACCESS by TCRdb, which kept in-frame rearrangements only. Such tables lose some clones; where checked, under half of the loss comes from unresolved V genes, and the rest has no known cause. V and J calls and clone size come straight from that table; D and trimming were deduced from the DNA. The sample table records about 210,000 clones; 65% to 90% of these occur just once. The top ten clonotypes cover around 2% of the sample.

CDR1 and CDR2 are read off the germline V gene as SGHRS and YFSETQ. At the junction V is shortened by 4 bases and J by 5 bases; bases outside the gene matches: 8. Measured from the cysteine to the phenylalanine, the CDR3 is 15 residues long. Of all the DNA, just the CDR3 is kept, 45 bases in frame from base 1. Samples from volunteer blood donors who had recovered from COVID-19 were contributed by a second Seattle source. Collaborating institutions collected whole blood in K2EDTA tubes following their own protocols. For TCRbeta analysis, collaborators shipped samples in one of three forms: frozen whole blood, isolated PBMCs, or DNA extracted from either of those sample types. Summary of the overall study and its limitations: The quantity of clinical and demographic metadata differed by source and by participant and was supplied without curation.

The sequence is built from TRBV5-1 and TRBJ2-2; 7 bases in between match TRBD1. Sequenced input: peripheral blood. The TCR was taken from a man in his forties who had recovered from COVID-19. The DNA sequence is TGCGCCAGCAGCCAAAACAGGGGACAGACCGGGGAGCTGTTTTTT. Translated, this gives CASSQNRGQTGELFF.